This TCR beta chain appears in the sequencing data of a study of blood T cell repertoires in COVID-19. Method: immunoSEQ multiplex PCR; TCRdb's copy keeps in-frame clones and lacks some. The table has hundreds of thousands of clones, 80% to 90% seen once. Germline V gene data show CDR1 as LNHDA and CDR2 as SQIVND (reference sequence). This CDR3 is built from 17 residues. V trimming: 10 bases; J trimming: 1 base; junction bases outside the gene matches: 19. Specimen: PBMCs or T cells enriched from blood (not recorded which). This sequence originates from a woman between 40 and 55 years old with acute COVID-19. This chain uses TRBV19 with TRBJ2-7; TRBD1 agrees at 7 bases. The CDR3 DNA follows: TGTGCCACCTCCAGGCGCGACCGGGACAGTTTTTCCTACGAGCAGTACTTC. Amino acids: CATSRRDRDSFSYEQYF.